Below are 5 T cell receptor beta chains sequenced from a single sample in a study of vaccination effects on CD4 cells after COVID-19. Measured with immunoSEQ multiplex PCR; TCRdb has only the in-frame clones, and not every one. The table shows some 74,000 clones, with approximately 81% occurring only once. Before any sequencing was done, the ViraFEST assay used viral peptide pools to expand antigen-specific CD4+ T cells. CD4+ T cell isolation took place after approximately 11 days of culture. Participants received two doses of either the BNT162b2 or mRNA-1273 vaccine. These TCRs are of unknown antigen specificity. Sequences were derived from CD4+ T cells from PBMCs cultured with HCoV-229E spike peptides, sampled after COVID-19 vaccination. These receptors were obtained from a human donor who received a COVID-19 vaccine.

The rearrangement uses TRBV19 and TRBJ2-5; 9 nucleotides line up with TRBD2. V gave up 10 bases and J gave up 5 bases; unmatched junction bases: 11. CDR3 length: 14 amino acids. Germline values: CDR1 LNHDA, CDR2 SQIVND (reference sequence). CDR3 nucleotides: TGTGCCACCCGGCGGGGGGGCTCCCCGGAGACCCAGTACTTC. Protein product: CATRRGGSPETQYF.

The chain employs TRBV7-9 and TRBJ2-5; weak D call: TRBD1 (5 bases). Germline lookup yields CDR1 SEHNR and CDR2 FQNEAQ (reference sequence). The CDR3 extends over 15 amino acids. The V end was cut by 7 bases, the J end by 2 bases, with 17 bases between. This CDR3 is CASTKSVGVQETQYF. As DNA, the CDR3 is TGTGCCAGCACCAAAAGCGTAGGGGTACAAGAGACCCAGTACTTC.

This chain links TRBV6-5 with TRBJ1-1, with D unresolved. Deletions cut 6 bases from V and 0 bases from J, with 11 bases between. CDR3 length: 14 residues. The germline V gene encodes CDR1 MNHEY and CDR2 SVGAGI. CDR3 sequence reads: CASRLIGMNTEAFF. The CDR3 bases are TGTGCCAGCAGGTTAATTGGGATGAACACTGAAGCTTTCTTT.

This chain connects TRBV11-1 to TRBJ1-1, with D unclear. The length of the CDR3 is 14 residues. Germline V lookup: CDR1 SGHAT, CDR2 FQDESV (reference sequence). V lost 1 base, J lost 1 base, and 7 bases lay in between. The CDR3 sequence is CASSLDPQNTEAFF. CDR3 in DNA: TGTGCCAGCAGCTTAGATCCCCAGAACACTGAAGCTTTCTTT.

The CDR3 nucleotides are TGTGCCAGCAGTGAACAGGGGGATGGTTCACCCCTCCACTTT. Amino acid sequence: CASSEQGDGSPLHF. The chain recombines TRBV6-1 with TRBJ1-6; 7 bases are a match to TRBD1. The CDR3 has 14 amino acids. J gave up 9 bases and V 2 bases, and 4 bases lay outside the gene matches. Per the germline V gene, CDR1 is MNHNS and CDR2 is SASEGT.